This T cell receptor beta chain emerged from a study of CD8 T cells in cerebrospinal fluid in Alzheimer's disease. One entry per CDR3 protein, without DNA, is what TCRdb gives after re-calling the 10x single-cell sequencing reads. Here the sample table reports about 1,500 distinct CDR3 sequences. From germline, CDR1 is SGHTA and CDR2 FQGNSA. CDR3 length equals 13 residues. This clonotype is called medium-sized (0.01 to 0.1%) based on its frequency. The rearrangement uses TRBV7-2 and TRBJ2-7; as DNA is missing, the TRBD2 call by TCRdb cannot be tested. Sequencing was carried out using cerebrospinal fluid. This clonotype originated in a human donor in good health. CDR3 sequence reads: CASSITTSAEQYF.